This T cell receptor beta chain was sequenced in a study of blood T cells in healthy people across ages. Looking at the study overall: For every two T cells, template switching captured about one barcoded beta molecule. Study conclusions and caveats: Across the age range, TCR beta diversity per million T cells fell in a roughly linear way. Donor CMV status, an unknown factor, possibly confounded changes in expanded clonotypes. Among long-lived donors, naive CD4+ cells were more numerous and diversity higher than in aged donors.

This clonotype was seen a few times. The antigen is undetermined. Being one base from a much bigger clone, this may be a read error. Germline V CDR1 and CDR2: MNHEY, SVGAGI. The CDR3 totals 13 residues. Trimming stripped 5 bases from V and 11 bases from J, with 18 bases between. Alongside a J-beta primer mix, a sample-barcoded 5' primer served in a second PCR lasting about 7 to 11 cycles. TCRdb reprocessed the 5' RACE reads with MiXCR, giving one entry per CDR3 protein. Of approximately 810,000 distinct CDR3 sequences listed, more than 25% are singletons. This chain uses TRBV6-5 with TRBJ2-5; no firm D call. The TCR comes from a woman of 80 years or more in good health. Sequenced input: blood. The CDR3 region is CASSGPDAVEQYF. The CDR3 coding sequence is TGTGCCAGCAGTGGCCCGGACGCCGTTGAGCAGTACTTC.